Presented here are 2 T cell receptor beta chains from one specimen sequenced in a study of blood T cells in healthy people across ages. Alongside a J-beta primer mix, a sample-barcoded 5' primer served in a second PCR lasting about 7 to 11 cycles. TCRdb used MiXCR to reprocess the 5' RACE reads, holding one entry per CDR3 protein. The data hold 1 million to 1.2 million distinct CDR3 sequences, with around two fifths observed a single time. The material sequenced was blood. These receptors were collected from a man in his late teens or twenties in good health.

This clonotype appeared once. The CDR3 DNA is TGTGCCAGCAGCAATACAGATGGCTACACCTTC. Its translation is CASSNTDGYTF. This chain joins TRBV6-2 or TRBV6-3 and TRBJ1-2; D gene uncertain. Germline V CDR1 and CDR2: MNHEY, SVGEGT. This CDR3 has 11 amino acids. The germline V and J ends were trimmed by 6 bases and 6 bases, with 8 bases remaining between them.

The V gene is TRBV7-3, the J gene TRBJ2-1; no clear D gene. The last part of the DNA fits TRBJ2-7 better; the J call may be wrong. Germline loops: CDR1 SGHTA, CDR2 FQGTGA. There are 15 residues in the CDR3. The CDR3 sequence: CASSFWFSSYNEQYF. The DNA for the CDR3 is TGTGCCAGCAGCTTTTGGTTTTCCTCCTACAATGAGCAGTACTTC.